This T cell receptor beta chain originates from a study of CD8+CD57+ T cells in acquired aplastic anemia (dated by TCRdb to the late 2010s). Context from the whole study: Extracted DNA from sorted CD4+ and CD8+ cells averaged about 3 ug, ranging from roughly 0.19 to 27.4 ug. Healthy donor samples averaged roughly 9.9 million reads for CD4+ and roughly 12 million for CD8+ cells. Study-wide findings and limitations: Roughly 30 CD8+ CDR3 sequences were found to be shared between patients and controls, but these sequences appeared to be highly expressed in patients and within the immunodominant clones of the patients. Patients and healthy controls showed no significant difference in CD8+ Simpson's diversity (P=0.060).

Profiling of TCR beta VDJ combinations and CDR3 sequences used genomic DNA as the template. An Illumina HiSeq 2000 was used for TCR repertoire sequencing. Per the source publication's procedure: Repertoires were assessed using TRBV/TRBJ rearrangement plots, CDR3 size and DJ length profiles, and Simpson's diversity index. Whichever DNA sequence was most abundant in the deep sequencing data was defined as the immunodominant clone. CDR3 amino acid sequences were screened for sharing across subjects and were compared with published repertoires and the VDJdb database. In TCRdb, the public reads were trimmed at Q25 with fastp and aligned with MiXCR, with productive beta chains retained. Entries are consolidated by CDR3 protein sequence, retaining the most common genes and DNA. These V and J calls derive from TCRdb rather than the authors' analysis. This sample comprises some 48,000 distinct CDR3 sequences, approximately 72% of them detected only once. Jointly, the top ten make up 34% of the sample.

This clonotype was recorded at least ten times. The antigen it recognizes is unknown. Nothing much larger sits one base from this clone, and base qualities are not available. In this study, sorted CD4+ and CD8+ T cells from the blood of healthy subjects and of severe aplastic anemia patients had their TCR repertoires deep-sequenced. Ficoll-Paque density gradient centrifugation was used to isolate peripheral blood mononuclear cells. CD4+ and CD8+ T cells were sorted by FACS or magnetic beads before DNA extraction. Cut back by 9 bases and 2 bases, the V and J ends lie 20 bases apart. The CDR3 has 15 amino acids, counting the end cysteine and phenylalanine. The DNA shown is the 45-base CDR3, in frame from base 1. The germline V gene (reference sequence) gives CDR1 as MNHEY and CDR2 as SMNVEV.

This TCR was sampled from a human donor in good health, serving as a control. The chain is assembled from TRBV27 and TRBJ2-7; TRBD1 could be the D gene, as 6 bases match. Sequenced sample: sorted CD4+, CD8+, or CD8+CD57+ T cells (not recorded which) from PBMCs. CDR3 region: CASKRATGNPYEQYF. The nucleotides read TGTGCCAGTAAGAGGGCAACAGGGAACCCCTACGAGCAGTACTTC.